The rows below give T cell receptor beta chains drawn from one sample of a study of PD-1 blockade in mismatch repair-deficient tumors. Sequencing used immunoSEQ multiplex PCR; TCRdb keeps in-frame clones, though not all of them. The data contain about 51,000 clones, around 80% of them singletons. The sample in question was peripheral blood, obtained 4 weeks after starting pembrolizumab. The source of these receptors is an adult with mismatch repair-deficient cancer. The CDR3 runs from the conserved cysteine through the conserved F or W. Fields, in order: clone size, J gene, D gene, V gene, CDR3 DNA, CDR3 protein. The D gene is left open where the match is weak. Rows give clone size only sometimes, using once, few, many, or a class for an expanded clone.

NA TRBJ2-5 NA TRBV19 TGTGCCAGTAGTCTACAGGGCTACAGGCAAGAGACCCAGTACTTC CASSLQGYRQETQYF
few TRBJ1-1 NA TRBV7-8 TGTGCCAGCAGCTTATTGAATGGGGGCGATTTTACTGAAGCTTTCTTT CASSLLNGGDFTEAFF
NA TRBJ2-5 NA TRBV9 TGTGCCAGCAGCCCCCGGCCTTCCCAAGAGACCCAGTACTTC CASSPRPSQETQYF
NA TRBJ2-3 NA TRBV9 TGTGCCAGCAGCGTAGGTCCTACCACAGATACGCAGTATTTT CASSVGPTTDTQYF
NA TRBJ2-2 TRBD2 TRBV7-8 TGTGCCAGCAGCTTATGGCTAGCGGGAGCAGGGCCCGGGGAGCTGTTTTTT CASSLWLAGAGPGELFF
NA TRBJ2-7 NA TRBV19 TGTGCCAGTAGTATAGAGAGCGGGACAGTACCTTCCTACGAGCAGTACTTC CASSIESGTVPSYEQYF
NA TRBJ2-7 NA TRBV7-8 TGTGCCAGCAGCTTAGAAGAGGGGAGAGAGCAGTACTTC CASSLEEGREQYF
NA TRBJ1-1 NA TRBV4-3 TGCGCCAGCAGCCACCTAGTGACAGTTAACACTGAAGCTTTCTTT CASSHLVTVNTEAFF
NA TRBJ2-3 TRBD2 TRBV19 TGTGCCAGTAGTCTAGCGGCCACAGATACGCAGTATTTT CASSLAATDTQYF
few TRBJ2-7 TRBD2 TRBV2 TGTGCCAGCAGCGGGAGGTCCTACGAGCAGTACTTC CASSGRSYEQYF
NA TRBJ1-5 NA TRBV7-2 TGTGCCAGCAGCTTAGCTGGGGGCTATAGCAATCAGCCCCAGCATTTT CASSLAGGYSNQPQHF
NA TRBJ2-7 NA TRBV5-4 TGTGCCAGCAGCCCCAGACAGGGAGGCGAGCAGTACTTC CASSPRQGGEQYF
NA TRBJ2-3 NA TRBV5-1 TGCGCCAGCACCCTCAATATGGGGGGCGGCACAGATACGCAGTATTTT CASTLNMGGGTDTQYF
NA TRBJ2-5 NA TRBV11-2 TGTGCCAGCAGCTTAGGAGGGCAAGAGACCCAGTACTTC CASSLGGQETQYF
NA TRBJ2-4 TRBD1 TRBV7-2 TGTGCCAGCAGCAAAGAGACAGGGGCTAGCAAAAACATTCAGTACTTC CASSKETGASKNIQYF
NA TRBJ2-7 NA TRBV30 TGTGCCTGGGCCGAGCTAGACGAGCAGTACTTC CAWAELDEQYF
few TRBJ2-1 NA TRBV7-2 TGTGCCAGCAGCTTAGCGGGCCTCCATACGCAGTTCTTC CASSLAGLHTQFF
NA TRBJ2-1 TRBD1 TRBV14 TGTGCCAGCAGCCAATTACATCGGACAGGGAGCGATAATGAGCAGTTCTTC CASSQLHRTGSDNEQFF
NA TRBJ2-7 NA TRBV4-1 TGCGCCAGCAGCCAAGAAAGTTCCTTACAAAACTACGAGCAGTACTTC CASSQESSLQNYEQYF
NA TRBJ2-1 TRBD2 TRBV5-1 TGCGCCAGCAGCTTGGCCACTAGCGGGAGCTCCTACAATGAGCAGTTCTTC CASSLATSGSSYNEQFF
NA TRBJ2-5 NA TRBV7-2 TGTGCCAGCAGCTCGGGACGGAATACCTTACACTTC CASSSGRNTLHF
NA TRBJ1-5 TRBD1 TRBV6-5 TGTGCCAGCAGGGGACAGCACAATCAGCCCCAGCATTTT CASRGQHNQPQHF
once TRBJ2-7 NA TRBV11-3 TGTGCCAGCAGCCCGGGTGCGGTCTACGAGCAGTACTTC CASSPGAVYEQYF
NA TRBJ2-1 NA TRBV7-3 TGTGCCAGCAGCTTAGATATGGACAGTCTAAGCAATGAGCAGTTCTTC CASSLDMDSLSNEQFF
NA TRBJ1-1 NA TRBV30 TGTGCCTGGAGTGAGGGTGGGGACACTGAAGCTTTCTTT CAWSEGGDTEAFF
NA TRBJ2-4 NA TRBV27 TGTGCCAGCAGTTTATCTGGCCAGGGAGTCAACATTCAGTACTTC CASSLSGQGVNIQYF
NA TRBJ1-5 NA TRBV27 TGTGCCAGCACCCCTCGGATGGGGTTTAGCAATCAGCCCCAGCATTTT CASTPRMGFSNQPQHF
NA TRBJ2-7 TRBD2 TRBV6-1 TGTGCCAGCAGTGAAGCGGGAGGGACCTACGAGCAGTACTTC CASSEAGGTYEQYF
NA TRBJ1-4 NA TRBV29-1 TGCAGCGTTGAAGGGGGGGGTGCAACTAATGAAAAACTGTTTTTT CSVEGGGATNEKLFF
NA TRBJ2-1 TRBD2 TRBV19 TGTGCCAGTAGTATAGGAGCGGGGTCCTACAATGAGCAGTTCTTC CASSIGAGSYNEQFF
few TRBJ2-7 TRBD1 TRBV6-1 TGTGCCAGCAGTGGGCGAAGAGGGACAGGGAGCTCCTACGAGCAGTACTTC CASSGRRGTGSSYEQYF
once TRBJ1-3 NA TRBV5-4 TGTGCCAGCAGCTATGGTACGGCGCCTGGAAACACCATATATTTT CASSYGTAPGNTIYF
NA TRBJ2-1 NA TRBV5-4 TGTGCCAGCAGCTTGGGACCCCTGAATGAGCAGTTCTTC CASSLGPLNEQFF
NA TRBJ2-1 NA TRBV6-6 TGTGCCAGCGGGTACAATGAGCAGTTCTTC CASGYNEQFF
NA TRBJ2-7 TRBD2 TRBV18 TGTGCCAGCTCACCACAGCGGGAGTTTCGCTACGAGCAGTACTTC CASSPQREFRYEQYF
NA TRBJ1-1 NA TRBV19 TGTGCCAGTAGTAGGCCCCGGGACGGGGGAGACACTGAAGCTTTCTTT CASSRPRDGGDTEAFF
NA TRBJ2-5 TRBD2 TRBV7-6 TGTGCCAGCAGCTCTCCCCGGACTAGCGGGACCTACCAAGAGACCCAGTACTTC CASSSPRTSGTYQETQYF
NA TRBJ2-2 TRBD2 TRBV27 TGTGCCAGCAGTCCCACCCGGGGGGGCTTCACGGGCGGGGAGCTGTTTTTT CASSPTRGGFTGGELFF
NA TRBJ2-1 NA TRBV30 TGTGCCTGGAGTCCTAAGGCGTCAAGACGATACAATGAGCAGTTCTTC CAWSPKASRRYNEQFF
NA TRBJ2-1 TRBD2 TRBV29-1 TGCAGCGTTCGACTAGCGGGGGGATACAATGAGCAGTTCTTC CSVRLAGGYNEQFF
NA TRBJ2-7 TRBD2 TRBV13 TGTGCCAGCAGCTTAGGACTAGCGGACCACTCCTACGAGCAGTACTTC CASSLGLADHSYEQYF
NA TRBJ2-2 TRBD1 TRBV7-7 TGTGCTAGCAGGTGGGACAGAAACACCGGGGAGCTGTTTTTT CASRWDRNTGELFF
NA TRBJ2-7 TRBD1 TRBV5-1 TGCGCCAGCAGCCCCGGGACAGGAGTTCCCTACGAGCAGTACTTC CASSPGTGVPYEQYF
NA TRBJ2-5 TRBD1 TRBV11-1 TGTGCCAGCAGCCCCCGGGACAGATCGCAAGAGACCCAGTACTTC CASSPRDRSQETQYF
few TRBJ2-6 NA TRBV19 TGTGCCAGTAGTATAGAGATCTCTGGGGCCAACGTCCTGACTTTC CASSIEISGANVLTF
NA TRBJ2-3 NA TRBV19 TGTGCCAGTAGTATATTGGGCGGAGAGGGAGATACGCAGTATTTT CASSILGGEGDTQYF
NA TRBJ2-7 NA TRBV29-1 TGCAGCGTTGTAAGGGGAACCTACGAGCAGTACTTC CSVVRGTYEQYF
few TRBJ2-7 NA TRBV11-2 TGTGCCAGCAGCCCCAGCTCCTACGAGCAGTACTTC CASSPSSYEQYF